One sample yielded the 20 T cell receptor delta chains listed below, sequenced in a study of gamma-delta T cells after stem cell transplantation. TCRdb re-called the RT-PCR reads with CATT. The data show some 12,000 delta-chain clones, about two fifths seen once. The sample comprised gamma-delta T cells. Every receptor here comes from a human donor. It is not recorded whose cells these are; they may come from a transplant donor.

The table lists this clone with a few counts. This rearrangement joins TRDV3 to TRDJ1; a possible D gene is TRDD2 (6 bases). Germline CDR1 reads TVYSNPD; CDR2 reads GDNSRS (reference sequence). The CDR3 totals 16 residues. Trimming took off 1 base at V and 0 bases at J, with 18 bases between the two ends. The CDR3 reads CAFNPTSSPNTDKLIF. Here the CDR3 DNA reads TGTGCCTTTAATCCTACCTCCTCCCCCAACACCGATAAACTCATCTTT.

About this clone itself: One end of the junction is discordant with germline, which a read error may explain. This chain uses TRDV2 with TRDJ1; the match to TRDD3 covers 9 bases. Germline-derived CDR1 and CDR2 are GEAIGNYY and EKD. The CDR3 covers 19 residues. The CDR3 nucleotides read TGTGCCTGTGACACCGGCGAACTGGGGGACCCAATGGGTACCGATAACCTCATCTTT. Translated: CACDTGELGDPMGTDNLIF.

The V gene is TRDV1, the J gene TRDJ1; D is tentatively TRDD2 or TRDD3 (7 bases each). CDR3 length: 19 residues. Trimming left V 3 bases short and J 0 bases short, with 23 bases between. CDR1 is TSWWSYY, CDR2 QGS, per germline. The CDR3 is CALGDPFPTLGVNTDKLIF. In nucleotides, the CDR3 is TGTGCTCTTGGGGATCCATTTCCTACCCTGGGGGTTAACACCGATAAACTCATCTTT.

The V call is TRDV1, the J call TRDJ1, with D unresolved. Trimming pared 3 bases from V and 3 bases from J, leaving 29 bases between. The germline V gene has CDR1 TSWWSYY and CDR2 QGS. This CDR3 spans 20 amino acids. The DNA for the CDR3 is TGTGCTCTTGGGGACATGGTCGTCCTTGCTCCTGGCGGAGGCGCCGATAAACTCATCTTT. This encodes CALGDMVVLAPGGGADKLIF.

On this clone itself: An end of the junction does not agree with germline; a read error may underlie this. The rearrangement uses TRDV2 and TRDJ3, with 9 bases fitting TRDD3. This CDR3 has 21 residues. Germline CDR1 and CDR2: GEAIGNYY and EKD. For the CDR3, the DNA is TGTGCCTGTGACACCATCTGGGGGATGCATACGAGCTCCTGGGACACCCGACATATGTTTTTC. Translated, it gives CACDTIWGMHTSSWDTRHMFF.

This clone was seen a few times. V usage is TRDV3 and J usage is TRDJ1, with 8 bases identical to TRDD3. CDR3 length: 15 amino acids. V dropped 5 bases and J dropped 0; count of bases not matched to a gene: 11. The germline V gene has CDR1 TVYSNPD and CDR2 GDNSRS (reference sequence). For the CDR3, the DNA is TGTGCCCGCCCAATAGGGATACGGTACACCGATAAACTCATCTTT. Encoded protein: CARPIGIRYTDKLIF.

A few counts support this clone. J is TRDJ3 and V is TRDV1; the D call may be TRDD2 or TRDD3 (6 bases each). CDR3 length equals 25 residues. Germline V CDR1 and CDR2: TSWWSYY, QGS. Trimming left V 0 bases short and J 2 bases short, with 32 bases between. The CDR3 here is CALGELVRTPSPLCTGTWDTRQMFF. For the CDR3, the DNA is TGTGCTCTTGGGGAACTAGTGAGGACCCCTTCCCCCCTGTGTACTGGGACCTGGGACACCCGACAGATGTTTTTC.

This clone turned up a few times. Other DNA sequences within the sample encode an identical CDR3. This chain links TRDV3 with TRDJ1, with D uncertain. CDR3 length: 14 residues. V was pared by 4 bases and J by 0 bases, with 15 bases between. Germline assignment: CDR1 TVYSNPD and CDR2 GDNSRS (reference sequence). The CDR3 region is CASWSYSYTDKLIF. In DNA, the CDR3 is TGTGCCTCCTGGAGTTACTCTTACACCGATAAACTCATCTTT.

With respect to this clone: At one end, the junction sequence differs from germline, possibly due to a read error. V usage is TRDV2 and J usage is TRDJ2; D unclear. Germline V gene data show CDR1 as GEAIGNYY and CDR2 as EKD. There are 20 residues in the CDR3. The CDR3 nucleotides read TGTGCCTGTGACACCGGCCCCTGTACTGTGGTTTCCGCTTTTACAGCCCAACTCTTCTTT. Translated, it gives CACDTGPCTVVSAFTAQLFF.

This sequence joins TRDV1 and TRDJ3, with TRDD3 matching over 9 bases. In germline, CDR1 is TSWWSYY, CDR2 QGS. This CDR3 has 25 residues. Trimming took 1 base from V and 2 from J; bases not matched to a gene: 24. The CDR3 protein is CALGEPQWGYWGSRVGTWDTRQMFF. The CDR3 DNA follows: TGTGCTCTTGGGGAACCCCAATGGGGCTACTGGGGGAGTCGTGTCGGCACCTGGGACACCCGACAGATGTTTTTC.

This clone was detected a few times. This chain uses TRDV1 with TRDJ1; 13 nucleotides align to TRDD3. The CDR3 is 25 residues long. Germline V gene sequence: CDR1 TSWWSYY, CDR2 QGS. Trimming at V came to 5 bases and at J to 0 bases, leaving 30 bases not matched to a gene. CDR3 nucleotides: TGTGCTCTTGGGAACCTAAGGCCCCAAAATTTCCTACTGGGGGATACGGCCACCTACACCGATAAACTCATCTTT. This sequence encodes CALGNLRPQNFLLGDTATYTDKLIF.

This clone was found a few times. The chain is built from TRDV1 and TRDJ1, with 12 bases identical to TRDD3. This CDR3 region has 26 residues. The V and J ends lost 3 bases and 1 base, in that order; junction bases with no gene match: 33. Germline lookup yields CDR1 TSWWSYY and CDR2 QGS. The CDR3: CALGDLLAPSATPPLLGDTSTDKLIF. The CDR3 DNA sequence: TGTGCTCTTGGGGACCTTCTAGCCCCTTCCGCGACTCCCCCCCTACTGGGGGATACTTCCACCGATAAACTCATCTTT.

The V call is TRDV3, the J call TRDJ3; 8 bases agree with TRDD3. CDR3 size: 19 residues. CDR1 TVYSNPD and CDR2 GDNSRS come from the germline V gene (reference sequence). The J segment lost 0 bases and the V segment lost 4 bases, leaving 14 bases of the junction unmatched. The CDR3 bases are TGTGCCTGCTACTGGGGGGTTACCTCTAGCTCCTGGGACACCCGACAGATGTTTTTC. Protein: CACYWGVTSSSWDTRQMFF.

The chain recombines TRDV1 with TRDJ1; TRDD3 might be the D (5 bases). The CDR3 contains 15 residues. Deletions cut 3 bases from V and 7 bases from J, with 18 bases between. CDR1 and CDR2 (germline): TSWWSYY, QGS. The DNA for the CDR3 is TGTGCTCTTGGGGATTCGGGAATACGAGGGGGTAAACTCATCTTT. Translated: CALGDSGIRGGKLIF.

This clone has more than one count but fewer than ten. A read error may account for a junction end that differs from germline. The chain has TRDV1 and TRDJ1; a possible D gene is TRDD3 (6 bases). The length of the CDR3 is 17 residues. The germline gives CDR1 TSWWSYY, CDR2 QGS. The DNA for the CDR3 is TGTGCTCTTAGGGAAGGGACATGGGGGGGTTACACCGATAAACTCATCTTT. Translated: CALREGTWGGYTDKLIF.

The chain has TRDV1 and TRDJ1, with 11 bases identical to TRDD3. The CDR3 loop spans 23 amino acids. CDR1 TSWWSYY and CDR2 QGS come from the germline V gene. The V and J ends lost 3 bases and 2 bases, in that order; junction bases with no gene match: 26. The chain's CDR3 is CALGDLWAYSVWGILAPTDKLIF. In nucleotides, the CDR3 is TGTGCTCTTGGGGATCTATGGGCCTATTCGGTCTGGGGGATACTGGCCCCTACCGATAAACTCATCTTT.

Only a few counts were recorded for this clone. The chain uses TRDV1 and TRDJ1, with 7 bases matching TRDD3. CDR1 is TSWWSYY and CDR2 is QGS in the germline V gene. The CDR3 length is 18 residues. Losses at the gene ends were 3 bases for V and 0 bases for J; bases not matched to a gene: 13. The CDR3 DNA reads TGTGCTCTTGGGGACCCCCATGGGGGACTTTTCTACACCGATAAACTCATCTTT. Translation gives CALGDPHGGLFYTDKLIF.

Worth noting for this clone: The identical CDR3 is also encoded by other nucleotide sequences in the sample. The gene calls are TRDV2 and TRDJ2, with D maybe TRDD3 (6 bases). The CDR3 consists of 14 residues. The V end was cut by 2 bases, the J end by 5 bases, with 11 bases between. CDR1 is GEAIGNYY, CDR2 EKD, per germline. CDR3: CACDRLGDTAQLFF. The CDR3 DNA sequence: TGTGCCTGTGACAGACTGGGAGATACAGCACAACTCTTCTTT.

This clone counts as medium-sized. At the DNA level, this CDR3 is encoded by other sequences in the same sample as well. CDR3 residues: CACDTSGWWAEPDSWDTRQMFF. The CDR3 DNA follows: TGTGCCTGTGACACCTCAGGTTGGTGGGCCGAGCCCGACTCCTGGGACACCCGACAGATGTTTTTC. This rearrangement joins TRDV2 to TRDJ3, with D unclear. The V and J ends lost 0 bases and 0 bases respectively, with 23 bases between them. There are 22 residues in the CDR3. CDR1 and CDR2 (germline): GEAIGNYY, EKD.

This clone is judged large. The chain is built from TRDV2 and TRDJ1; the match to TRDD3 covers 7 bases. Trimming took 2 bases from V and 1 from J; bases not matched to a gene: 6. Looked up from germline, CDR1 is GEAIGNYY and CDR2 is EKD. CDR3 length: 15 amino acids. CDR3 sequence: CACDRSYWGTDKLIF. CDR3 sequence (DNA): TGTGCCTGTGACAGATCGTACTGGGGCACCGATAAACTCATCTTT.